Listed below are T cell receptor beta chains from one sample, sequenced in a study of T cell changes during pregnancy in multiple sclerosis. Here immunoSEQ multiplex PCR was the method, and the copy in TCRdb shows in-frame clones only, minus some. Of approximately 51,000 clones listed, 92% are singletons. This specimen was CD4+ T cells from peripheral blood mononuclear cells, taken after pregnancy. Receptor source: a female donor with multiple sclerosis, enrolled in a pregnancy study. The CDR3 runs from the conserved cysteine through the conserved F or W. The D gene is left open where the match is weak. A clone size is listed for some rows: how often the clone was seen (once, few, many), or a class if it is expanded.

v_gene: TRBV6-1
d_gene: .
j_gene: TRBJ1-1
abundance: .
CDR3nt: TGTGCCAGCAGCCCAGACAGGTATAGTACTGAAGCTTTCTTT
CDR3aa: CASSPDRYSTEAFF

v_gene: TRBV11-2
d_gene: .
j_gene: TRBJ2-7
abundance: once
CDR3nt: TGTGCCAGCAGCACGGGCCTCAGGGAGTACTTC
CDR3aa: CASSTGLREYF

v_gene: TRBV28
d_gene: .
j_gene: TRBJ2-3
abundance: .
CDR3nt: TGTGCCACCGGGGTGGGGGATACGCAGTATTTT
CDR3aa: CATGVGDTQYF

v_gene: TRBV2
d_gene: .
j_gene: TRBJ2-5
abundance: once
CDR3nt: TGTGCCAGCAGTGCGGGATCCAAAGAGACCCAGTACTTC
CDR3aa: CASSAGSKETQYF

v_gene: TRBV9
d_gene: TRBD1
j_gene: TRBJ2-1
abundance: .
CDR3nt: TGTGCCAGCAGCGTCGAGAGGGGGCGGCAGTTCTTC
CDR3aa: CASSVERGRQFF

v_gene: TRBV5-1
d_gene: .
j_gene: TRBJ2-3
abundance: .
CDR3nt: TGCGCCAGCAGCTTGGTAGGGACTTCCTCTAGCACAGATACGCAGTATTTT
CDR3aa: CASSLVGTSSSTDTQYF

v_gene: TRBV14
d_gene: .
j_gene: TRBJ2-5
abundance: .
CDR3nt: TGTGCCAGCAGCCAAAAGAGACGGGGGATTCTGGAGAGAGAGACCCAGTACTTC
CDR3aa: CASSQKRRGILERETQYF

v_gene: TRBV4-2
d_gene: .
j_gene: TRBJ2-4
abundance: .
CDR3nt: TGTGCCAGCAGCCAAGATGGGGGAGGAAAAGCCAAAAACATTCAGTACTTC
CDR3aa: CASSQDGGGKAKNIQYF

v_gene: TRBV27
d_gene: TRBD2
j_gene: TRBJ2-2
abundance: .
CDR3nt: TGTGCCAGCAGCCCTACGGCTAGCGGGTACACCGGGGAGCTGTTTTTT
CDR3aa: CASSPTASGYTGELFF

v_gene: TRBV7-9
d_gene: .
j_gene: TRBJ2-1
abundance: .
CDR3nt: TGTGCCAGCAGCCCCAGGGTATCCTACAATGAGCAGTTCTTC
CDR3aa: CASSPRVSYNEQFF

v_gene: TRBV6-5
d_gene: .
j_gene: TRBJ1-3
abundance: .
CDR3nt: TGTGCCAGCAGGGGGACTGGCTCTGGAAACACCATATATTTT
CDR3aa: CASRGTGSGNTIYF

v_gene: TRBV6-5
d_gene: .
j_gene: TRBJ2-1
abundance: .
CDR3nt: TGTGCCAGCAGTTACGGCAGAGGAGGGCCCCGCGGTGAGCAGTTCTTC
CDR3aa: CASSYGRGGPRGEQFF

v_gene: TRBV14
d_gene: .
j_gene: TRBJ1-1
abundance: .
CDR3nt: TGTGCCAGCAGCCCACCTAGGGGGAACACTGAAGCTTTCTTT
CDR3aa: CASSPPRGNTEAFF

v_gene: TRBV19
d_gene: TRBD1
j_gene: TRBJ2-7
abundance: .
CDR3nt: TGTGCCAGTAGTCCCCGGGACAGGGGCGAGCAGTACTTC
CDR3aa: CASSPRDRGEQYF

v_gene: TRBV5-1
d_gene: TRBD2
j_gene: TRBJ2-7
abundance: .
CDR3nt: TGCGCCAGCAGCTTGGGCTCTGGCGGGAGGTTCTACGAGCAGTACTTC
CDR3aa: CASSLGSGGRFYEQYF

v_gene: TRBV18
d_gene: TRBD2
j_gene: TRBJ2-2
abundance: .
CDR3nt: TGTGCCAGCTCCCAAACTACTAGCGGCCCTTTAACCGGGGAGCTGTTTTTT
CDR3aa: CASSQTTSGPLTGELFF

v_gene: TRBV10-2
d_gene: TRBD1
j_gene: TRBJ2-3
abundance: .
CDR3nt: TGCGCCAGCAGCGCCACGGGACAGGGGGGAGGAGATACGCAGTATTTT
CDR3aa: CASSATGQGGGDTQYF

v_gene: TRBV11-2
d_gene: .
j_gene: TRBJ1-1
abundance: .
CDR3nt: TGTGCCAGCAGCCCCCTCGGGACTAACACTGAAGCTTTCTTT
CDR3aa: CASSPLGTNTEAFF

v_gene: TRBV27
d_gene: TRBD1
j_gene: TRBJ2-5
abundance: .
CDR3nt: TGTGCCAGCAGTTTGTCGAGGGGGCGCCCAGAGACCCAGTACTTC
CDR3aa: CASSLSRGRPETQYF

v_gene: TRBV5-4
d_gene: TRBD2
j_gene: TRBJ2-5
abundance: .
CDR3nt: TGTGCCAGCAGCTTGGGACTAGCGGGGGGGGAGACCCAGTACTTC
CDR3aa: CASSLGLAGGETQYF

v_gene: TRBV19
d_gene: .
j_gene: TRBJ1-5
abundance: .
CDR3nt: TGTGCCAGTAGTAGGCCGAATCAGCCCCAGCATTTT
CDR3aa: CASSRPNQPQHF

v_gene: TRBV28
d_gene: .
j_gene: TRBJ2-7
abundance: .
CDR3nt: TGTGCCAGCAGTCCCTTGGGGGCAGCCTACGAGCAGTACTTC
CDR3aa: CASSPLGAAYEQYF

v_gene: TRBV7-2
d_gene: .
j_gene: TRBJ1-2
abundance: .
CDR3nt: TGTGCCAGCACCGCGAGGGTCGGCTATGGCTACACCTTC
CDR3aa: CASTARVGYGYTF

v_gene: TRBV7-9
d_gene: TRBD2
j_gene: TRBJ2-7
abundance: .
CDR3nt: TGTGCCAGCAGCGTAAGCGGGAGTACTTACGAGCAGTACTTC
CDR3aa: CASSVSGSTYEQYF

v_gene: TRBV5-4
d_gene: .
j_gene: TRBJ2-7
abundance: .
CDR3nt: TGTGCCAGCAGCTTGGTGCAGGGCGCGCAACACGAGCAGTACTTC
CDR3aa: CASSLVQGAQHEQYF

v_gene: TRBV28
d_gene: .
j_gene: TRBJ1-2
abundance: .
CDR3nt: TGTGCCAGCAGTGGCAGGCTCAAGGGCTACACCTTC
CDR3aa: CASSGRLKGYTF

v_gene: TRBV6-1
d_gene: .
j_gene: TRBJ2-1
abundance: .
CDR3nt: TGTGCCAGCAGTGAACGCGGGAATGAGCAGTTCTTC
CDR3aa: CASSERGNEQFF

v_gene: TRBV28
d_gene: .
j_gene: TRBJ1-5
abundance: .
CDR3nt: TGTGCCAGCAGCCCACACTCCGGGACACCTTACAATCAGCCCCAGCATTTT
CDR3aa: CASSPHSGTPYNQPQHF

v_gene: TRBV4-2
d_gene: .
j_gene: TRBJ1-1
abundance: .
CDR3nt: TGTGCCAGCAGCCAAGAAGGAGGAAGGATAGATGCTGAAGCTTTCTTT
CDR3aa: CASSQEGGRIDAEAFF

v_gene: TRBV11-3
d_gene: .
j_gene: TRBJ1-3
abundance: few
CDR3nt: TGTGCCAGCAGCCGACGGGGGGTAGGAAACACCATATATTTT
CDR3aa: CASSRRGVGNTIYF

v_gene: TRBV6-6
d_gene: .
j_gene: TRBJ1-6
abundance: .
CDR3nt: TGTGCCAGCAGTTACGGGAACCAGGGTGGCGGCTCACCCCTCCACTTT
CDR3aa: CASSYGNQGGGSPLHF

v_gene: TRBV9
d_gene: TRBD2
j_gene: TRBJ2-5
abundance: .
CDR3nt: TGTGCCAGCAATCGGGGGGAAGAGACCCAGTACTTC
CDR3aa: CASNRGEETQYF

v_gene: TRBV6-4
d_gene: .
j_gene: TRBJ1-5
abundance: .
CDR3nt: TGTGCCAGCAGTGTGGACAGCGCAAGCAATCAGCCCCAGCATTTT
CDR3aa: CASSVDSASNQPQHF

v_gene: TRBV29-1
d_gene: TRBD2
j_gene: TRBJ2-1
abundance: once
CDR3nt: TGCAGCGTCGGGACTAGCGCTTACAATGAGCAGTTCTTC
CDR3aa: CSVGTSAYNEQFF

v_gene: TRBV4-3
d_gene: .
j_gene: TRBJ2-4
abundance: .
CDR3nt: TGCGCCAGCAGCCAAGAAAGAGGGAGCGCGCAATTAGCCAAAAACATTCAGTACTTC
CDR3aa: CASSQERGSAQLAKNIQYF

v_gene: TRBV29-1
d_gene: TRBD2
j_gene: TRBJ2-3
abundance: .
CDR3nt: TGCAGCGTTGACACTAGCGGGAGGACAGATACGCAGTATTTT
CDR3aa: CSVDTSGRTDTQYF

v_gene: TRBV7-2
d_gene: TRBD1
j_gene: TRBJ2-5
abundance: .
CDR3nt: TGTGCCAGCAGCTTAGTGAGGACAGGGGGCTCGGAGACCCAGTACTTC
CDR3aa: CASSLVRTGGSETQYF

v_gene: TRBV5-1
d_gene: TRBD1
j_gene: TRBJ1-5
abundance: .
CDR3nt: TGCGCCAGCAGCCCATTGCCCCAGGGGGATCAGCCCCAGCATTTT
CDR3aa: CASSPLPQGDQPQHF

v_gene: TRBV27
d_gene: .
j_gene: TRBJ2-2
abundance: once
CDR3nt: TGTGCCAGCAGTTTATTACCGGGAGCGAACACCGGGGAGCTGTTTTTT
CDR3aa: CASSLLPGANTGELFF

v_gene: TRBV4-3
d_gene: TRBD2
j_gene: TRBJ2-7
abundance: .
CDR3nt: TGCGCCAGCAGCCAAGGACTAGCGGGAATCGAGCAGTACTTC
CDR3aa: CASSQGLAGIEQYF